The 6 T cell receptor beta chains below come from one sample, sequenced in a study of T cells after yellow fever vaccination. Each CDR3 protein is one row after TCRdb ran MiXCR on the 5' RACE reads. The table shows 300,000 to 400,000 distinct CDR3 sequences, with roughly an eighth occurring only once. The sequences come from CD4+ T cells sorted from PBMCs, collected 15 days after the yellow fever booster vaccination. The receptor set was obtained from a man younger than 30 who received the YFV17D yellow fever vaccine.

This clonotype has at least ten counts. This chain uses TRBV18 with TRBJ1-6; TRBD1 is a possible D gene (6 bases). Germline CDR1 and CDR2: KGHSH and LQKENI. V lost 0 bases, J lost 7 bases, and 10 bases lay in between. This CDR3 spans 15 amino acids. The CDR3 spells CASSPPGTQNSPLHF. The CDR3 coding sequence is TGTGCCAGCTCACCACCCGGGACACAGAATTCACCCCTCCACTTT.

The chain links TRBV5-5 to TRBJ2-7, with 10 bases that match TRBD1. The CDR3 covers 18 residues. Germline CDR1 reads SGHKS; CDR2 reads YYEKEE (reference sequence). The V and J ends lost 3 bases and 5 bases, in that order; junction bases with no gene match: 17. The CDR3 bases are TGTGCCAGCAGCTCACCGGGGACTTCTTGGGACAGGGGCAACGAGCAGTACTTC. The encoded protein is CASSSPGTSWDRGNEQYF. Full variable domain (rest looked up from reference TRBV5-5 and TRBJ2-7): DAGVTQSPTHLIKTRGQQVTLRCSPISGHKSVSWYQQVLGQGPQFIFQYYEKEERGRGNFPDRFSARQFPNYSSELNVNALLLGDSALYLCASSSPGTSWDRGNEQYFGPGTRLTVT.

The chain employs TRBV3-1 and TRBJ1-6, with D tentatively TRBD1 (5 bases). Germline assignment: CDR1 LGHDT and CDR2 YNNKEL (reference sequence). Between the trimmed V and J ends, which lost 0 bases and 10 bases, there was a span of 13 bases. The CDR3 runs 15 residues. DNA of the CDR3: TGTGCCAGCAGCCAAGATTTTCAGGGCTGGTCACCCCTCCACTTT. Amino acid sequence: CASSQDFQGWSPLHF.

V gene TRBV5-1 combines with J gene TRBJ2-3; TRBD2 might be the D (6 bases). Germline CDR1 is SGHRS and CDR2 is YFSETQ. V lost 4 bases and J lost 1, with 13 bases in between. This CDR3 region has 15 residues. This CDR3 reads CASSRVGGGTDTQYF. CDR3 in DNA: TGCGCCAGCAGCCGGGTCGGCGGGGGCACAGATACGCAGTATTTT. Variable domain in full (rest from reference TRBV5-1 and TRBJ2-3): KAGVTQTPRYLIKTRGQQVTLSCSPISGHRSVSWYQQTPGQGLQFLFEYFSETQRNKGNFPGRFSGRQFSNSRSEMNVSTLELGDSALYLCASSRVGGGTDTQYFGPGTRLTVL.

The chain is built from TRBV27 and TRBJ1-2; D not certain. The CDR3 is 18 amino acids. V was trimmed by 7 bases and J by 2 bases, leaving 26 bases between them. CDR1 and CDR2 from the germline V gene are MNHEY and SMNVEV (reference sequence). CDR3 sequence reads: CASKTFMTGSKENYGYTF. The DNA of the CDR3 is TGTGCCAGCAAAACCTTCATGACGGGGTCCAAGGAAAACTATGGCTACACCTTC.

The chain is built from TRBV5-6 and TRBJ2-4; the D gene is possibly TRBD2 (6 bases). Germline assignment: CDR1 SGHDT and CDR2 YYEEEE. V dropped 3 bases and J dropped 7 bases, with 8 bases sitting between them. This CDR3 contains 12 residues. DNA of the CDR3: TGTGCCAGCAGCTCGACTAGTAACATTCAGTACTTC. It specifies CASSSTSNIQYF.